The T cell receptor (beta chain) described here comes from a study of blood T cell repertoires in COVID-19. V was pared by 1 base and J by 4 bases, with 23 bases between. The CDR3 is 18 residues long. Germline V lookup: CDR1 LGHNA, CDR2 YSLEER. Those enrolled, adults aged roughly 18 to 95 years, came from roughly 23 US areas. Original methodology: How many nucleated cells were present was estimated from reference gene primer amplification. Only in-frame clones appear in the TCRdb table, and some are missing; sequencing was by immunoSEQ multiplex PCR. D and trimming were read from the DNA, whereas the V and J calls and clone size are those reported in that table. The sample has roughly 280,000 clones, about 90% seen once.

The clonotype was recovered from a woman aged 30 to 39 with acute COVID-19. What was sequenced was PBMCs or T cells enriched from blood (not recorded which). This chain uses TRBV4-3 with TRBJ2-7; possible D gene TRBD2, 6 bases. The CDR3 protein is CASSQGLVADPTIYEQYF. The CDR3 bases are TGCGCCAGCAGCCAAGGATTAGTAGCGGACCCCACCATTTACGAGCAGTACTTC.